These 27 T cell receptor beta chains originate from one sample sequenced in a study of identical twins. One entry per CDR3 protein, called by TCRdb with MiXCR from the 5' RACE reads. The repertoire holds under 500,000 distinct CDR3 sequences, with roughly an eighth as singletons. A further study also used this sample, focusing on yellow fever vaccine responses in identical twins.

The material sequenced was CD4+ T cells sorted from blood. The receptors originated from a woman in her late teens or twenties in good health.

The CDR3 nucleotides read TGTGCCAGCAGCCCTTTGCAACAATTATCCTACGAGCAGTACTTC. Protein: CASSPLQQLSYEQYF. The chain links TRBV4-2 to TRBJ2-7; D remains unclear. CDR1 is LGHNA and CDR2 is YNFKEQ in the germline V gene. The CDR3 covers 15 residues. Trimming pared 4 bases from V and 1 base from J, leaving 14 bases between.

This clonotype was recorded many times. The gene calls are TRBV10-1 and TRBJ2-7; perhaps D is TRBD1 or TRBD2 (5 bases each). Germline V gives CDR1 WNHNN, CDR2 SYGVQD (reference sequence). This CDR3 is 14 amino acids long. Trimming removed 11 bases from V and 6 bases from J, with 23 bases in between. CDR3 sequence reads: CADPWGSQAAEQYF. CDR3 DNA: TGCGCCGATCCCTGGGGGAGCCAAGCAGCCGAGCAGTACTTC.

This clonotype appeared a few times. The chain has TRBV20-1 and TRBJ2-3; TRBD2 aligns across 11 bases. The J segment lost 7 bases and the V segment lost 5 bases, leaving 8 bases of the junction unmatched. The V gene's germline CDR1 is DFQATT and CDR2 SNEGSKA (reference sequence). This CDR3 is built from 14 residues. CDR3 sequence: CSASLAGGSYTQYF. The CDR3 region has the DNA TGCAGTGCTTCTCTAGCGGGAGGATCTTATACGCAGTATTTT.

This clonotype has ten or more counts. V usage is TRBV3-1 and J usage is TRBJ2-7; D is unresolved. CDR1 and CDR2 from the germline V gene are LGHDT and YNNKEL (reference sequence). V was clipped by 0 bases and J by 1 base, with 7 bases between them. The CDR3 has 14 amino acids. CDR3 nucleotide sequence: TGTGCCAGCAGCCAAGAGGCGATATCCTACGAGCAGTACTTC. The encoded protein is CASSQEAISYEQYF.

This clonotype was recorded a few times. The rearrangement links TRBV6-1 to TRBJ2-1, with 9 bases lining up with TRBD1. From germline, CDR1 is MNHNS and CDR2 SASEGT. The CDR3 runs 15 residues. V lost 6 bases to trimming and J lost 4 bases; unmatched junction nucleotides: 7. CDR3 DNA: TGTGCCAGCAGAGCAACAGGGGGCTCTTACAATGAGCAGTTCTTC. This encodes CASRATGGSYNEQFF.

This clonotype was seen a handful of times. CDR3 sequence reads: CSAWTFLETQYF. CDR3 in DNA: TGCAGCGCCTGGACGTTCTTGGAGACCCAGTACTTC. The chain links TRBV29-1 to TRBJ2-5, with D unclear. The CDR3 has 12 residues. Germline V gene lookup returns CDR1 SQVTM and CDR2 ANQGSEA. The germline V and J ends were trimmed by 7 bases and 5 bases, with 14 bases remaining between them.

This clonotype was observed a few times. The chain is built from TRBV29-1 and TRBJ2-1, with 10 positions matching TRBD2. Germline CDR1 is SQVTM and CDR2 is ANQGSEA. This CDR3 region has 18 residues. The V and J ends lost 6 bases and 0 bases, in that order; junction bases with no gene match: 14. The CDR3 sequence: CSVASGRGGAFSYNEQFF. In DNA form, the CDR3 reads TGCAGCGTGGCTAGCGGGAGAGGGGGTGCCTTCTCCTACAATGAGCAGTTCTTC.

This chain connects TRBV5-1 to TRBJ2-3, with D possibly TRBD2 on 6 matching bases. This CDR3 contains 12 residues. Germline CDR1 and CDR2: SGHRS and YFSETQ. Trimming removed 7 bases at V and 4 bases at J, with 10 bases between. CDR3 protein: CASGSGADTQYF. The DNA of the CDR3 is TGCGCCAGCGGATCGGGGGCAGATACGCAGTATTTT.

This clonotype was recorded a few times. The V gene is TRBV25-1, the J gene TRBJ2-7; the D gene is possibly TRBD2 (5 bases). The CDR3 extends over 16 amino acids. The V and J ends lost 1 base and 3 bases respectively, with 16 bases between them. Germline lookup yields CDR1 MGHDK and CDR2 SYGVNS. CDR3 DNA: TGTGCCAGCAGTGAATTTATAAGGACTGTTCGCTACGAGCAGTACTTC. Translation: CASSEFIRTVRYEQYF.

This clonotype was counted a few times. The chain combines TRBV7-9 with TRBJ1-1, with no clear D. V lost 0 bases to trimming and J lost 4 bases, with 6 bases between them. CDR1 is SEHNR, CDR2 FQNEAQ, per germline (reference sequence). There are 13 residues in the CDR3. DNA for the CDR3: TGTGCCAGCAGCTTAGCGCTGATCACTGAAGCTTTCTTT. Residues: CASSLALITEAFF.

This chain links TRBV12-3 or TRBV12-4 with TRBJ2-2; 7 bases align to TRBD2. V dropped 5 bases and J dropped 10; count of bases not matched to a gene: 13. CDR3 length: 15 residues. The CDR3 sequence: CASSQSGVTREELFF. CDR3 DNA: TGTGCCAGCAGTCAAAGCGGGGTAACTCGAGAGGAGCTGTTTTTT.

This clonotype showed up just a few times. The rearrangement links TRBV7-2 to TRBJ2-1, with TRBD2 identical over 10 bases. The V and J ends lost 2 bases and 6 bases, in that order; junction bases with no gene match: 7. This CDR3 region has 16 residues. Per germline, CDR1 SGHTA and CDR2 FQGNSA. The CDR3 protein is CASSLFTSGMGNEQFF. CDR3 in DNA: TGTGCCAGCAGCTTATTTACTAGCGGGATGGGCAATGAGCAGTTCTTC.

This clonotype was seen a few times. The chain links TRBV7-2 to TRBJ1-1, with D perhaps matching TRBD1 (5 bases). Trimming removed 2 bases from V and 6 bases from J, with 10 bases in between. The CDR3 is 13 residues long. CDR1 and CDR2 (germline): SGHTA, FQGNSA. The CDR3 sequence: CASSLSGTAEAFF. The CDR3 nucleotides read TGTGCCAGCAGCTTATCGGGGACGGCTGAAGCTTTCTTT.

CDR3 amino acids: CASSLAGGKGREQYF. The CDR3, as DNA: TGTGCCAGCAGCTTAGCGGGGGGGAAGGGTCGCGAGCAGTACTTC. The chain employs TRBV7-9 and TRBJ2-7, with 7 bases lining up with TRBD2. CDR1 and CDR2 from the germline V gene are SEHNR and FQNEAQ (reference sequence). J was trimmed by 6 bases and V by 0 bases; bases with no gene match: 8. This CDR3 contains 15 residues.

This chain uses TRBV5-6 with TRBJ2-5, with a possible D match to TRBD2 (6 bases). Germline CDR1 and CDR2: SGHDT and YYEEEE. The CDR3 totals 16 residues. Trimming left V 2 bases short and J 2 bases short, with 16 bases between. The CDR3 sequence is CASSLTPGLSQETQYF. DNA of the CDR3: TGTGCCAGCAGCTTAACACCGGGACTTTCACAAGAGACCCAGTACTTC.

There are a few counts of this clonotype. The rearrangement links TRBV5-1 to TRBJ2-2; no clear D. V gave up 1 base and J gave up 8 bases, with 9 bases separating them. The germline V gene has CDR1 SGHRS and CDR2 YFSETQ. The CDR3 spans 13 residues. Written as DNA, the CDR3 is TGCGCCAGCAGCTTGCCCAAAACGGGGGAGCTGTTTTTT. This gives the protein CASSLPKTGELFF.

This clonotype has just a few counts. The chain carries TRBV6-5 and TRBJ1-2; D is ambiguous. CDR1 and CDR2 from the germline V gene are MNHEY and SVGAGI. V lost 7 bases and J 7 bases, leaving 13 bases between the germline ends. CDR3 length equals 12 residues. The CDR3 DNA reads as TGTGCCAGCACCCCCGGGTCTGGTGGCTACACCTTC. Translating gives CASTPGSGGYTF.

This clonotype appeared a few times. DNA for the CDR3: TGTGCCAGCACCGTCGACAGGACTTCTGGGGCCAACGTCCTGACTTTC. Residues: CASTVDRTSGANVLTF. The chain combines TRBV5-6 with TRBJ2-6, with a tentative D call TRBD1 (6 bases). CDR1 is SGHDT and CDR2 is YYEEEE in the germline V gene. Trimming removed 6 bases from V and 1 base from J, with 14 bases in between. The CDR3 length is 16 residues.

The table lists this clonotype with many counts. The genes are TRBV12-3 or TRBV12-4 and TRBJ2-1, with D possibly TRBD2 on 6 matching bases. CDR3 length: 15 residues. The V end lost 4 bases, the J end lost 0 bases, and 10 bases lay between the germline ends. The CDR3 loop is CASSSRGSSYNEQFF. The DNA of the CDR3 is TGTGCCAGCAGTTCTCGGGGGAGCTCCTACAATGAGCAGTTCTTC.

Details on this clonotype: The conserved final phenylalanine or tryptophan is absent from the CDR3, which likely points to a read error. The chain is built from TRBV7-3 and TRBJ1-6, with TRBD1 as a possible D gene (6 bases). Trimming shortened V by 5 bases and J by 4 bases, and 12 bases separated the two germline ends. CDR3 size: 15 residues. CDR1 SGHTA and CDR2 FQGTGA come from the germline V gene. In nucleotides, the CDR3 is TGTGCCAGCAGCGTCGACAGGACGTATAATTCACCCCTCCACGTT. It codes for CASSVDRTYNSPLHV.

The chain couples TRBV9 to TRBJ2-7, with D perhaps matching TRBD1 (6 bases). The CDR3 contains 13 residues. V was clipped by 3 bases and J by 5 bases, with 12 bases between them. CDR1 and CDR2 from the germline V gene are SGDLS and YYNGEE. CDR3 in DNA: TGTGCCAGCAGCGGTCGGACAGCCAACGAGCAGTACTTC. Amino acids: CASSGRTANEQYF.

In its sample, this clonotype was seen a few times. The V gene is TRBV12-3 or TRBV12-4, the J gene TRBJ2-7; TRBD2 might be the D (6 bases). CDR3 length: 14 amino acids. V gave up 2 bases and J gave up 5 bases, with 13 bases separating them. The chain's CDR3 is CASSLIGGGNEQYF. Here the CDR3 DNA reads TGTGCCAGCAGTTTAATCGGGGGTGGCAACGAGCAGTACTTC.

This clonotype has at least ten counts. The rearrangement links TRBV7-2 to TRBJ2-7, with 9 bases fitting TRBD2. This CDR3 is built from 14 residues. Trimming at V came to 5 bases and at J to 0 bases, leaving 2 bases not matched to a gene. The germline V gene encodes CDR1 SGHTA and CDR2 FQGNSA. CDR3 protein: CASSNSGSSYEQYF. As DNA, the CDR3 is TGTGCCAGCAGCAATAGCGGGAGCTCCTACGAGCAGTACTTC.

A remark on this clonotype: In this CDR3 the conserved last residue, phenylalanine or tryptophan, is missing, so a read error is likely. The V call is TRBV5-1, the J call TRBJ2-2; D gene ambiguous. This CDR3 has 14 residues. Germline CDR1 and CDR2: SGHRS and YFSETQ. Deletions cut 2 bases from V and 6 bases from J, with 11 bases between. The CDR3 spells CASSFSLAAGELFY. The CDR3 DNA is TGCGCCAGCAGCTTTTCACTTGCGGCCGGGGAGCTGTTTTAT.

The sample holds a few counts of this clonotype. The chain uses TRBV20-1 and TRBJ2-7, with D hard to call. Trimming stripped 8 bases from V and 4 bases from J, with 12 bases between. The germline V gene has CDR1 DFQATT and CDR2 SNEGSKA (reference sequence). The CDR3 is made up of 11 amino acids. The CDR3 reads CSKKDGYEQYF. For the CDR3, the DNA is TGCAGTAAAAAGGACGGGTACGAGCAGTACTTC.

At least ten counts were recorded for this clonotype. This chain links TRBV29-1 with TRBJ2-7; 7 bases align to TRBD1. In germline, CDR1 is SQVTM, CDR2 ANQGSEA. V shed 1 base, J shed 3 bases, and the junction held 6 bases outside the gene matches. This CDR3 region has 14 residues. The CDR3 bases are TGCAGCGTTGAAGGGACCGGGACAGACTACGAGCAGTACTTC. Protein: CSVEGTGTDYEQYF.

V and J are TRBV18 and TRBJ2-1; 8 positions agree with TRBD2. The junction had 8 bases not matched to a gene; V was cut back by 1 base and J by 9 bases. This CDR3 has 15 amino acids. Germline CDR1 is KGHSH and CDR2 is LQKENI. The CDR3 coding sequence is TGTGCCAGCTCACCACTGGGGACTAGTGGGGGTGAGCAGTTCTTC. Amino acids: CASSPLGTSGGEQFF.